The 27 T cell receptor beta chains reported below all come from one sample, sequenced in a study of CD8 T cells in ankylosing spondylitis. TCRdb recomputed calls from the 5' RACE reads with MiXCR, one row per CDR3 protein. Of about 320,000 distinct CDR3 sequences in the sample, 11% were seen once. The sample taken for sequencing was blood, either unsorted or a sorted T cell fraction (not recorded which). The source of these receptors is a female donor with ankylosing spondylitis or in good health (not recorded which).

This clonotype was counted a few times. The CDR3 is CASSYKAGNTIYF. The CDR3 DNA is TGTGCCAGCAGTTATAAAGCAGGAAACACCATATATTTT. This chain uses TRBV27 with TRBJ1-3; D unclear. The CDR3 extends over 13 amino acids. Per the germline V gene, CDR1 is MNHEY and CDR2 is SMNVEV (reference sequence). The V and J ends lost 4 bases and 4 bases respectively, with 8 bases between them.

This clonotype was seen repeatedly, ten times or more. This CDR3 is CASSFTTNEKLFF. The CDR3 DNA reads as TGTGCCAGCAGCTTCACAACTAATGAAAAACTGTTTTTT. The chain employs TRBV7-2 and TRBJ1-4, with D unresolved. Germline assignment: CDR1 SGHTA and CDR2 FQGNSA. V lost 3 bases to trimming and J lost 0 bases, with 2 bases between them. The CDR3 covers 13 residues. The whole variable domain, filled in from reference TRBV7-2 and TRBJ1-4, reads GAGVSQSPSNKVTEKGKDVELRCDPISGHTALYWYRQSLGQGLEFLIYFQGNSAPDKSGLPSDRFSAERTGGSVSTLTIQRTQQEDSAVYLCASSFTTNEKLFFGSGTQLSVL.

For this clonotype: With a much larger clone just one base away, this may be a read error. CDR3 DNA: TGTGCCAGCAGCCTTACCCTGGCAGTGCATGGCTACACCTTC. Its protein product is CASSLTLAVHGYTF. The chain joins TRBV28 to TRBJ1-2, with no clear D. CDR1 is MDHEN, CDR2 SYDVKM, per germline. This CDR3 has 14 residues. Trimming left V 6 bases short and J 6 bases short, with 17 bases between.

This clonotype is a singleton in its sample. Possible read error: a much larger clone is one base away. The V and J genes are TRBV12-3 or TRBV12-4 and TRBJ2-1; tentative D call: TRBD2 (7 bases). The CDR3 consists of 15 residues. CDR3: CTSSIGGTTYNEQFF. CDR3 nucleotide sequence: TGTACCAGCAGTATAGGGGGGACTACCTACAATGAGCAGTTCTTC.

This clonotype was detected ten times or more. J is TRBJ2-1 and V is TRBV5-1; 11 positions match TRBD1. J lost 4 bases, V lost 2 bases, and 2 bases had no gene match. Per germline, CDR1 SGHRS and CDR2 YFSETQ. CDR3 length equals 15 residues. CDR3 protein: CASSFRDRGYNEQFF. The CDR3 DNA is TGCGCCAGCAGCTTCCGGGACAGGGGGTACAATGAGCAGTTCTTC.

This clonotype was found many times. This chain connects TRBV5-1 to TRBJ1-2; D unresolved. This CDR3 has 16 amino acids. V was clipped by 1 base and J by 4 bases, with 17 bases between them. Per germline, CDR1 SGHRS and CDR2 YFSETQ. Here the CDR3 DNA reads TGCGCCAGCAGCTTGTCCACCAAGGGCGGACGCTATGGCTACACCTTC. It yields the protein CASSLSTKGGRYGYTF.

This clonotype was detected ten times or more. The chain's CDR3 is CASSLYPGSTAEAFF. The CDR3 nucleotides read TGTGCCAGCAGCTTATACCCAGGGAGTACCGCTGAAGCTTTCTTT. The chain employs TRBV7-9 and TRBJ1-1; possible D gene TRBD1, 5 bases. From germline, CDR1 is SEHNR and CDR2 FQNEAQ (reference sequence). The V gene lost 2 bases and the J gene lost 6 bases, with 16 bases spanning the gap. The CDR3 is made up of 15 amino acids.

J is TRBJ1-6 and V is TRBV5-5; maybe TRBD1 (5 bases). The CDR3 spans 13 residues. V shed 0 bases and J shed 10 bases, with 8 bases lying between them. The germline V gene has CDR1 SGHKS and CDR2 YYEKEE (reference sequence). The CDR3, as DNA: TGTGCCAGCAGCTTGGGGGGGGAGTCACCCCTCCACTTT. Translation gives CASSLGGESPLHF.

This clonotype has a count of ten or more. This CDR3 reads CSARDLGYANYGYTF. For the CDR3, the DNA is TGCAGTGCTAGAGATCTGGGTTACGCGAACTATGGCTACACCTTC. V usage is TRBV20-1 and J usage is TRBJ1-2; D call uncertain. The CDR3 runs 15 residues. Trimming removed 0 bases at V and 2 bases at J, with 13 bases between. Germline CDR1 and CDR2: DFQATT and SNEGSKA (reference sequence).

The chain recombines TRBV29-1 with TRBJ2-1, with D unresolved. The CDR3 is made up of 12 amino acids. Germline V CDR1 and CDR2: SQVTM, ANQGSEA. V lost 4 bases and J lost 2, with 6 bases in between. The CDR3 spells CSVGITYNEQFF. Here the CDR3 DNA reads TGCAGCGTTGGGATCACCTACAATGAGCAGTTCTTC.

In this sample, this clonotype turned up a few times. The CDR3 coding sequence is TGCAGTGCTAGAGATCGGCCGCATGAGCAGTTCTTC. It yields the protein CSARDRPHEQFF. The chain is built from TRBV20-1 and TRBJ2-1; D is unclear. The germline V gene has CDR1 DFQATT and CDR2 SNEGSKA (reference sequence). The V gene lost 0 bases and the J gene lost 8 bases, with 8 bases spanning the gap. The CDR3 length is 12 residues.

This clonotype was seen many times. The chain recombines TRBV28 with TRBJ2-5, with D perhaps TRBD1 or TRBD2 (5 bases each). Germline-derived CDR1 and CDR2 are MDHEN and SYDVKM. The CDR3 runs to 16 residues. Between the trimmed V and J ends, which lost 7 bases and 1 base, there was a span of 19 bases. CDR3 nucleotide sequence: TGTGCCAGCACTTCTATTGACGGGGCAGTCCAAGAGACCCAGTACTTC. Protein: CASTSIDGAVQETQYF.

V and J are TRBV15 and TRBJ2-3, with 7 nucleotides matching TRBD2. The CDR3 loop spans 16 amino acids. Losses at the gene ends were 3 bases for V and 8 bases for J; bases not matched to a gene: 14. The germline CDR1 and CDR2 sequences are LNHNV and YYDKDF (reference sequence). CDR3 bases: TGTGCCACCAGCAGTTTAGCGGGTCCCACAGATGGTACGCAGTATTTT. Protein product: CATSSLAGPTDGTQYF.

In DNA, the CDR3 is TGTGCCAACAGCGATACAGGGGGCCGGAACAATGAGCAGTTCTTC. Amino acid sequence: CANSDTGGRNNEQFF. The V gene is TRBV6-4, the J gene TRBJ2-1, with 9 bases lining up with TRBD1. CDR1 is MRHNA and CDR2 is SNTAGT in the germline V gene. Losses at the gene ends were 10 bases for V and 5 bases for J; bases not matched to a gene: 12. The CDR3 contains 15 residues.

This clonotype was counted at least ten times. The chain links TRBV20-1 to TRBJ1-1; perhaps TRBD1 as D (6 bases). The ends were cut back, 5 bases at V and 4 bases at J, with 11 bases in the middle. Germline CDR1 is DFQATT and CDR2 is SNEGSKA (reference sequence). This CDR3 contains 12 residues. CDR3 sequence reads: CSARGGFTEAFF. The CDR3 nucleotides are TGCAGTGCTCGAGGGGGTTTCACTGAAGCTTTCTTT.

This clonotype was observed at least ten times. The chain carries TRBV20-1 and TRBJ2-7; D remains ambiguous. Trimming removed 4 bases at V and 2 bases at J, with 9 bases between. Germline V gene data show CDR1 as DFQATT and CDR2 as SNEGSKA (reference sequence). This CDR3 comprises 12 residues. CDR3 DNA: TGCAGTGCTACTCGGGTTCCCTACGAGCAGTACTTC. Protein sequence: CSATRVPYEQYF.

This rearrangement joins TRBV20-1 to TRBJ1-5, with TRBD1 identical over 7 bases. Per the germline V gene, CDR1 is DFQATT and CDR2 is SNEGSKA (reference sequence). The CDR3 spans 11 residues. With V trimmed by 3 bases and J by 11 bases, 4 bases remained unmatched. CDR3 loop: CSASGQGAQHF. As DNA, the CDR3 is TGCAGTGCTAGTGGGCAGGGGGCCCAGCATTTT.

The chain couples TRBV4-3 to TRBJ2-7, with D unresolved. This CDR3 is 16 amino acids long. Germline assignment: CDR1 LGHNA and CDR2 YSLEER. V was clipped by 4 bases and J by 1 base, with 17 bases between them. Written as DNA, the CDR3 is TGCGCCAGCAGCCTGTTGGTAAGCGACCCGTCCTACGAGCAGTACTTC. As protein: CASSLLVSDPSYEQYF.

This clonotype has more than one count but fewer than ten. V gene TRBV20-1 combines with J gene TRBJ2-5; 12 bases agree with TRBD2. CDR1 is DFQATT, CDR2 SNEGSKA, per germline (reference sequence). The V gene end was trimmed by 3 bases and the J gene end by 1 base; junction bases not matched to a gene: 6. This CDR3 is built from 16 residues. In DNA, the CDR3 is TGCAGTGCTAGCATCCCGGGACTAGCGGGCCAAGAGACCCAGTACTTC. Translation gives CSASIPGLAGQETQYF.

Ten or more counts support this clonotype. This chain uses TRBV5-1 with TRBJ2-7, with 10 bases that match TRBD2. There are 15 residues in the CDR3. V lost 3 bases to trimming and J lost 2 bases; unmatched junction nucleotides: 5. Looked up from germline, CDR1 is SGHRS and CDR2 is YFSETQ. This chain's CDR3 is CASSSLAGATYEQYF. The CDR3 DNA sequence: TGCGCCAGCAGCTCCCTAGCGGGAGCTACCTACGAGCAGTACTTC.

This clonotype was seen many times. The V call is TRBV12-3 or TRBV12-4, the J call TRBJ2-1; the match to TRBD2 covers 12 bases. V shed 7 bases, J shed 0 bases, and the junction held 4 bases outside the gene matches. The CDR3 consists of 16 residues. The CDR3: CASNPSGRASYNEQFF. CDR3 nucleotide sequence: TGTGCCAGCAACCCTAGCGGGAGGGCCTCCTACAATGAGCAGTTCTTC.

This clonotype was detected ten times or more. The chain has TRBV20-1 and TRBJ2-1; 8 bases fit TRBD2. Germline trimming cut 1 base from V and 9 bases from J; bases unmatched to any gene: 8. Per germline, CDR1 DFQATT and CDR2 SNEGSKA (reference sequence). This CDR3 has 14 amino acids. The CDR3 coding sequence is TGCAGTGCTAGAGGTGGCGGGAGGAGGGCTGAGCAGTTCTTC. Amino acid sequence: CSARGGGRRAEQFF.

This clonotype was picked up many times. V usage is TRBV29-1 and J usage is TRBJ1-2; D is unclear. Germline CDR1 and CDR2: SQVTM and ANQGSEA. This CDR3 spans 8 amino acids. V lost 4 bases and J 8 bases, leaving 2 bases between the germline ends. The CDR3 DNA is TGCAGCGTTGGGGGCTACACCTTC. As protein: CSVGGYTF.

This clonotype appeared many times. Written as DNA, the CDR3 is TGTGCCAGCAGTCCCGGACTAGCGGGGCTAGCCAAAAACATTCAGTACTTC. The encoded protein is CASSPGLAGLAKNIQYF. V is TRBV28 and J is TRBJ2-4, with 12 bases fitting TRBD2. In germline, CDR1 is MDHEN, CDR2 SYDVKM. There are 17 residues in the CDR3. V shed 5 bases, J shed 0 bases, and the junction held 5 bases outside the gene matches.

This clonotype occurred many times. The gene calls are TRBV3-1 and TRBJ1-2; no clear D gene. CDR3 length equals 12 residues. In germline, CDR1 is LGHDT, CDR2 YNNKEL (reference sequence). The germline V and J ends were trimmed by 5 bases and 3 bases, with 7 bases remaining between them. DNA for the CDR3: TGTGCCAGCAGCATTGGGGACTATGGCTACACCTTC. Its protein product is CASSIGDYGYTF.

Many counts were recorded for this clonotype. V and J are TRBV6-1 and TRBJ1-4; D uncertain. The germline V gene encodes CDR1 MNHNS and CDR2 SASEGT. Trimming pared 6 bases from V and 4 bases from J, leaving 15 bases between. The CDR3 contains 15 residues. The CDR3 here is CASSKGPQFNEKLFF. In nucleotides, the CDR3 is TGTGCCAGCAGCAAGGGCCCACAGTTTAATGAAAAACTGTTTTTT.

In its sample, this clonotype was seen a few times. The genes are TRBV7-3 and TRBJ2-1; 7 positions agree with TRBD2. CDR3 size: 15 residues. Per germline, CDR1 SGHTA and CDR2 FQGTGA. Germline trimming cut 5 bases from V and 8 bases from J; bases unmatched to any gene: 12. The chain's CDR3 is CASSLLPSGIHEQFF. Here the CDR3 DNA reads TGTGCCAGCAGCCTCCTACCTAGCGGCATTCATGAGCAGTTCTTC.